The clone carrying this T cell receptor beta chain was observed a single time. The antigen is undetermined. With MiXCR, TCRdb called clones anew from the PCR reads. Among roughly 40,000 clones listed, 15% to 20% were seen once. Among the patients, none had received any treatment before thyroid surgery. V lost 0 bases and J lost 17, with 17 bases in between. The CDR3 has 13 amino acids. The germline CDR1 and CDR2 sequences are SGDLS and YYNGEE. The sample comes from a study of metastatic and nonmetastatic thyroid tumors. General study points: A significant increase in TCR beta diversity was reportedly seen in malignant thyroid tumors relative to benign nodules, in blood and tumor.

Sequences were obtained from blood. The rearrangement links TRBV9 to TRBJ1-4; unclear D gene. The sequence derives from a female donor with papillary thyroid cancer or a benign thyroid nodule (not recorded which). Some clones in this sample may be carry-over from other donors' samples. CDR3 in amino acids: CASSVAGNEKFFF. The CDR3 region has the DNA TGTGCCAGCAGCGTAGCGGGGAATGAAAAATTTTTTTTT. Full variable domain (rest looked up from reference TRBV9 and TRBJ1-4): DSGVTQTPKHLITATGQRVTLRCSPRSGDLSVYWYQQSLDQGLQFLIQYYNGEERAKGNILERFSAQQFPDLHSELNLSSLELGDSALYFCASSVAGNEKFFFGSGTQLSVL.